This T cell receptor beta chain was captured by sequencing in a study of CD8 T cells in ankylosing spondylitis. Quantitative 5'-RACE with molecular barcodes generated TCR beta libraries. TCRdb used MiXCR to reprocess the 5' RACE reads, holding one entry per CDR3 protein. The sample holds approximately 200,000 distinct CDR3 sequences, 13% seen once. Remarks on this clonotype: Its antigen is as yet unknown.

Germline V CDR1 and CDR2: DFQATT, SNEGSKA (reference sequence). This CDR3 is built from 14 residues. V shed 6 bases and J 8 bases; nucleotides not matched to a gene: 13. Overall study results and limits: It was reported that disease-linked clones were significantly enriched in matched ankylosing spondylitis synovial fluid. CD8+ disease-linked clones were present at relatively low frequencies in blood.

This sequence originates from a female donor with ankylosing spondylitis or in good health (not recorded which). The genes are TRBV20-1 and TRBJ1-5; 7 bases line up with TRBD1. The sample taken for sequencing was blood, either unsorted or a sorted T cell fraction (not recorded which). The CDR3 DNA follows: TGCAGTGCCCTATCCACCGGGACAGTCAAGCCCCAGCATTTT. It translates to CSALSTGTVKPQHF.